Listed here is a single TCR beta chain. Its antigen is as yet unknown. The CDR3 contains 15 residues. Germline V gene sequence: CDR1 SGHAT, CDR2 FQNNGV. The data derive from a study of T cells expressing NK-cell markers. General study results and limits: It is unclear if expanded NKG2C-expressing clones target HCMV antigens. These clonotypes, the leaders elsewhere, also led the CD3+CD56-NKG2C+ fraction in several donors. In a group of five to seven donors, dominant NKG2C+ clonotypes represented about 1.0-7.5% of CD8+ T cells.

TCRdb re-called the 5' RACE reads and catalogs CDR3 proteins one per entry, DNA excluded. The specimen's table records 400,000 to 450,000 distinct CDR3 sequences. This chain links TRBV11-2 with TRBJ2-4; as DNA is missing, the TRBD2 call by TCRdb cannot be tested. The sequence was obtained from a woman between 18 and 69 years old in good health. Sequenced: blood T cells: a sorted CD56 or NKG2C T cell subset, CD4+ or CD8+ T cells, or bulk PBMC T cells (not recorded which). CDR3 protein: CASSLVSGGAHIQYF.